The sequence of this T cell receptor (beta chain) was determined in a study of control samples from healthy donors and cancer patients. From germline, CDR1 is SGHVS and CDR2 FQNEAQ. This CDR3 is built from 18 residues. Losses at the gene ends were 4 bases for V and 3 bases for J; bases not matched to a gene: 16. Sequencing was performed with immunoSEQ multiplex PCR; in TCRdb, only in-frame clones are kept and a portion is missing. The sample holds 170,000 or so clones; more than 85% are singletons and the top ten take around 2.2%. The sequenced sample was blood. This sequence was found in a woman in her thirties or forties in good health. The rearrangement uses TRBV7-8 and TRBJ2-7, with 9 bases matching TRBD1. CDR3 sequence (DNA): TGTGCCAGCAGCTCCTTCCCGGGACAGGGTAGTTTTTTCTACGAGCAGTACTTC. Protein: CASSSFPGQGSFFYEQYF.